This TCR beta chain was sequenced for a study of vaccination effects on CD4 cells after COVID-19. Libraries were prepared by immunoSEQ multiplex PCR; TCRdb keeps only in-frame clonotypes and omits some of them. The sample consists of 40,000 to 45,000 clones, 76% of them appearing once. Germline V lookup: CDR1 SGHDN, CDR2 FVKESK. V trimming: 4 bases; J trimming: 3 bases; junction bases outside the gene matches: 9. The CDR3 has 15 residues. The authors isolated CD4+ T cells after about eleven days of culture. Documented for the person is a PCR-confirmed SARS-CoV-2 infection occurring between March and December 2020. Of the BNT162b2 and mRNA-1273 vaccines, participants received two doses of one or the other. On this clone itself: Its specificity is unknown.

This sequence was found in a human donor who had a prior SARS-CoV-2 infection. The specimen comprised CD4+ T cells from PBMCs cultured without peptide, sampled after COVID-19 vaccination. The chain has TRBV14 and TRBJ2-7; 7 bases fit TRBD1. CDR3 in DNA: TGTGCCAGCAGCCCATTGGAAGGGGGCCACTACGAGCAGTACTTC. Translation: CASSPLEGGHYEQYF.